Included here is one T cell receptor beta chain sequence, with context. What it binds is not known. This specimen belongs to a study of long-term antiretroviral therapy in people with HIV. Study-level results: Pre-ART clonal expansion yielded clones that dominated the repertoire at all time points.

Trimming took off 0 bases at V and 5 bases at J, with 10 bases between the two ends. The CDR3 loop spans 13 amino acids. Germline CDR1 reads GTSNPN; CDR2 reads SVGIG (reference sequence). An immunoSEQ assay, version v3.0, was performed at survey level. Sequencing used immunoSEQ multiplex PCR; TCRdb keeps in-frame clones, though not all of them. This repertoire shows 25,000 to 30,000 clones, roughly 86% found once; its top ten account for around 4.8%. At minimum, one pre-ART and two post-ART PBMC samples were obtained from each donor. HIV-positive participants all received treatment in the United States. Each specimen consisted of about 0.95-10 million cryopreserved PBMC prior to extraction of DNA.

V usage is TRBV30 and J usage is TRBJ2-5; D gene uncertain. This TCR was recovered from a man between 35 and 55 years old with HIV. Sequenced here: unsorted PBMCs, sampled just over 2.6 years after starting antiretroviral therapy. In DNA, the CDR3 is TGTGCCTGGAGTGTCGTAGGTACGGAGACCCAGTACTTC. Residues: CAWSVVGTETQYF.